The 26 T cell receptor beta chains below were found in one sample sequenced in a study of Graves' ophthalmopathy and Graves' hyperthyroidism (dated by TCRdb to 2017 to 2018). The sample was run on an Illumina HiSeq 2000. For repertoire sequencing, the TCR beta CDR3 regions were amplified from RNA transcripts. The first round of RT-PCR was done with HTBI primers and the Qiagen OneStep RT-PCR kit, and was followed by a second round of multiplex PCR, then size selection and purification. TCRdb reworked the public reads: Q25 trimming with fastp, MiXCR clone assembly, productive beta chains retained. Each entry merges the rows of one CDR3 protein and shows their most common DNA and genes. Present in this sample are 200,000 to 300,000 distinct CDR3 sequences, 45% of which were seen just once. The top ten clones comprise over 40% of the sample. Sequencing was performed on peripheral blood. All receptors come from an adult man with Graves' ophthalmopathy.

The chain joins TRBV10-2 to TRBJ2-7, with no clear D. Looked up from germline, CDR1 is WSHSY and CDR2 is SAAADI. There are 12 residues in the CDR3. Trimming cost V 3 bases and J 3 bases, with 6 bases left between them. The CDR3 sequence is CASSDSFYEQYF. CDR3 nucleotides: TGCGCCAGCAGTGACAGTTTCTACGAGCAGTACTTC.

This clonotype was seen more than once but under ten times. The chain carries TRBV20-1 and TRBJ1-1; 7 bases agree with TRBD1. Germline V gives CDR1 DFQATT, CDR2 SNEGSKA (reference sequence). V lost 3 bases and J lost 5; bases outside the gene matches: 6. The CDR3 contains 13 residues. Here the CDR3 reads CSASKGQMTEAFF. Written as DNA, the CDR3 is TGCAGTGCTAGTAAGGGACAGATGACTGAAGCTTTCTTT.

The chain uses TRBV4-1 and TRBJ2-7; D is tentatively TRBD1 or TRBD2 (5 bases each). V lost 1 base and J lost 0, with 13 bases in between. The germline V gene encodes CDR1 MGHRA and CDR2 YSYEKL. This CDR3 comprises 16 residues. CDR3 protein: CASSQARGPSSYEQYF. The CDR3 DNA sequence: TGCGCCAGCAGCCAAGCGAGGGGACCTAGCTCCTACGAGCAGTACTTC.

The chain recombines TRBV6-1 with TRBJ1-2; TRBD1 matches 7 bases. CDR1 MNHNS and CDR2 SASEGT come from the germline V gene. CDR3 length equals 12 residues. V gave up 6 bases and J gave up 6 bases; unmatched junction bases: 4. This CDR3 is CASRPTGDGYTF. CDR3 nucleotides: TGTGCCAGCAGACCCACAGGGGATGGCTACACCTTC.

This clonotype appeared many times. The chain links TRBV14 to TRBJ1-4; a weak D match, TRBD1 (6 bases). The germline gives CDR1 SGHDN, CDR2 FVKESK. The CDR3 length is 14 residues. Trimming pared 4 bases from V and 14 bases from J, leaving 20 bases between. This CDR3 reads CASSPRTTQGSLFF. CDR3 DNA: TGTGCCAGCAGCCCCCGTACCACACAGGGTTCCCTGTTTTTT.

This clonotype was observed a handful of times. This chain links TRBV2 with TRBJ1-4; D call uncertain. V shed 3 bases and J shed 8 bases, with 13 bases lying between them. Germline CDR1 and CDR2: SNHLY and FYNNEI. CDR3 length: 14 residues. The CDR3 sequence: CASSDIDGGEKLFF. DNA for the CDR3: TGTGCCAGCAGTGACATCGACGGAGGAGAAAAACTGTTTTTT. Full variable domain (outside the CDR3, taken from reference TRBV2 and TRBJ1-4): EPEVTQTPSHQVTQMGQEVILRCVPISNHLYFYWYRQILGQKVEFLVSFYNNEISEKSEIFDDQFSVERPDGSNFTLKIRSTKLEDSAMYFCASSDIDGGEKLFFGSGTQLSVL.

This clonotype was counted a few times. The V call is TRBV5-1, the J call TRBJ1-1; D is uncertain. The length of the CDR3 is 13 residues. The germline gives CDR1 SGHRS, CDR2 YFSETQ. V was clipped by 1 base and J by 4 bases, with 8 bases between them. The CDR3 sequence: CASSLRVSTEAFF. In nucleotides, the CDR3 is TGCGCCAGCAGCTTGCGTGTTTCCACTGAAGCTTTCTTT. Variable domain in full (rest from reference TRBV5-1 and TRBJ1-1): KAGVTQTPRYLIKTRGQQVTLSCSPISGHRSVSWYQQTPGQGLQFLFEYFSETQRNKGNFPGRFSGRQFSNSRSEMNVSTLELGDSALYLCASSLRVSTEAFFGQGTRLTVV.

The chain links TRBV10-3 to TRBJ2-7, with D possibly TRBD2 on 5 matching bases. V gave up 0 bases and J gave up 4 bases, with 19 bases separating them. The CDR3 loop spans 17 amino acids. Germline CDR1 and CDR2: ENHRY and SYGVKD. The CDR3 region is CAISESGTGLAKYEQYF. CDR3 in DNA: TGTGCCATCAGTGAGTCAGGAACCGGACTGGCAAAGTACGAGCAGTACTTC.

This clonotype turned up a few times. The chain employs TRBV2 and TRBJ2-7, with no clear D. The V gene's germline CDR1 is SNHLY and CDR2 FYNNEI. With 4 bases removed from V and 7 bases from J, the gap between germline ends came to 17 bases. CDR3 length: 14 amino acids. DNA of the CDR3: TGTGCCAGCAGTGGCCTATATGCTTCGAGGGAGCAGTACTTC. Its translation is CASSGLYASREQYF.

The rearrangement joins TRBV24-1 to TRBJ1-2, with 8 bases lining up with TRBD1. The CDR3 contains 15 residues. The germline V gene has CDR1 KGHDR and CDR2 SFDVKD. V lost 3 bases and J lost 4; bases outside the gene matches: 6. CDR3 residues: CATSDDTGTGYGYTF. DNA for the CDR3: TGTGCCACCAGTGATGACACCGGGACAGGCTATGGCTACACCTTC.

The gene calls are TRBV10-3 and TRBJ1-5; D might be TRBD1 (5 bases). Germline V gene sequence: CDR1 ENHRY, CDR2 SYGVKD. The CDR3 covers 14 residues. V was clipped by 4 bases and J by 3 bases, with 10 bases between them. The CDR3 loop is CAISVGRDNQPQHF. The CDR3 DNA reads TGTGCCATCAGTGTGGGGCGGGACAATCAGCCCCAGCATTTT.

This clonotype was counted many times. V and J are TRBV20-1 and TRBJ2-5; maybe TRBD2 (6 bases). The CDR3 is 14 amino acids. V was cut by 0 bases and J by 4 bases, with 12 bases left in between. Germline V gene sequence: CDR1 DFQATT, CDR2 SNEGSKA (reference sequence). The CDR3 region has the DNA TGCAGTGCTAGAGATGGAGGGTTAGGAGAGACCCAGTACTTC. Amino acids: CSARDGGLGETQYF.

The chain's CDR3 is CASSLTKSYEQYF. In DNA, the CDR3 is TGTGCCAGCAGCCTGACTAAATCCTACGAGCAGTACTTC. V and J are TRBV7-9 and TRBJ2-7; possible D gene TRBD2, 5 bases. Per germline, CDR1 SEHNR and CDR2 FQNEAQ (reference sequence). The CDR3 length is 13 residues. V lost 5 bases and J 1 base, leaving 9 bases between the germline ends.

This clonotype was counted ten times or more. The chain uses TRBV24-1 and TRBJ2-7; 9 nucleotides agree with TRBD1. With V trimmed by 7 bases and J by 5 bases, 2 bases remained unmatched. Germline CDR1 KGHDR, CDR2 SFDVKD. There are 12 residues in the CDR3. Here the CDR3 DNA reads TGTGCCACCAGCGGGACAGGGAACGAGCAGTACTTC. Amino acids: CATSGTGNEQYF.

This clonotype was recorded many times. The chain links TRBV10-3 to TRBJ1-1, with D maybe TRBD1 (5 bases). The CDR3 runs 13 residues. The germline gives CDR1 ENHRY, CDR2 SYGVKD. V lost 2 bases and J lost 3, with 7 bases in between. CDR3: CAISEGGDTEAFF. CDR3 sequence (DNA): TGTGCCATCAGTGAGGGGGGGGACACTGAAGCTTTCTTT.

The genes are TRBV2 and TRBJ1-2, with TRBD1 matching 11 bases. The length of the CDR3 is 14 residues. Trimming took 6 bases from V and 5 from J; bases not matched to a gene: 5. Germline CDR1 and CDR2: SNHLY and FYNNEI. In DNA, the CDR3 is TGTGCCAGCAGATGGACAGGGGGCGTTTATGGCTACACCTTC. As protein: CASRWTGGVYGYTF.

On this clonotype itself: A much larger clonotype is one base distant, so this may be a read error. The chain has TRBV2 and TRBJ1-1; D remains ambiguous. The V end was cut by 7 bases, the J end by 4 bases, with 13 bases between. Germline V gene sequence: CDR1 SNHLY, CDR2 FYNNEI. The CDR3 length is 13 residues. CDR3 region: CASMAATTTEAFF. CDR3 nucleotide sequence: TGTGCCAGCATGGCAGCCACGACCACTGAAGCTTTCTTT. Full variable domain (rest looked up from reference TRBV2 and TRBJ1-1): EPEVTQTPSHQVTQMGQEVILRCVPISNHLYFYWYRQILGQKVEFLVSFYNNEISEKSEIFDDQFSVERPDGSNFTLKIRSTKLEDSAMYFCASMAATTTEAFFGQGTRLTVV.

The chain links TRBV7-2 to TRBJ1-1, with 8 bases that match TRBD1. CDR1 SGHTA and CDR2 FQGNSA come from the germline V gene. The CDR3 runs 18 residues. The trim removed 0 bases at V and 0 bases at J, leaving 9 bases unmatched. CDR3 region: CASSLARNRGAMNTEAFF. CDR3 nucleotide sequence: TGTGCCAGCAGCTTAGCGAGAAACAGGGGGGCCATGAACACTGAAGCTTTCTTT.

This chain connects TRBV20-1 to TRBJ2-5; TRBD1 or TRBD2 may be the D gene (5 bases each). Germline values: CDR1 DFQATT, CDR2 SNEGSKA (reference sequence). The CDR3 sequence is 14 residues long. V was shortened by 5 bases and J by 6 bases, with 19 bases between the two germline ends. The CDR3: CSASRPDGGKTQYF. The CDR3 nucleotides are TGCAGTGCTTCCCGACCAGATGGGGGAAAGACCCAGTACTTC.

This chain links TRBV20-1 with TRBJ1-1, with 7 bases aligning to TRBD1. Germline CDR1 reads DFQATT; CDR2 reads SNEGSKA (reference sequence). Losses at the gene ends were 5 bases for V and 1 base for J; bases not matched to a gene: 10. CDR3 size: 15 residues. CDR3 in amino acids: CSAPEDRKANTEAFF. CDR3 nucleotides: TGCAGTGCTCCGGAGGACAGGAAGGCGAACACTGAAGCTTTCTTT.

This clonotype was seen a handful of times. V gene TRBV20-1 combines with J gene TRBJ1-5; TRBD1 might be the D (5 bases). The CDR3 length is 14 residues. CDR1 is DFQATT, CDR2 SNEGSKA, per germline (reference sequence). The V gene lost 0 bases and the J gene lost 5 bases, with 11 bases spanning the gap. The CDR3 region is CSARDFWGDQPQHF. The DNA of the CDR3 is TGCAGTGCTAGAGATTTCTGGGGGGATCAGCCCCAGCATTTT.

The chain employs TRBV7-2 and TRBJ1-2, with TRBD1 matching 11 bases. Per the germline V gene, CDR1 is SGHTA and CDR2 is FQGNSA. CDR3 length: 14 residues. The junction had 9 bases not matched to a gene; V was cut back by 7 bases and J by 8 bases. The CDR3 is CASIDGQGAIGYTF. CDR3 nucleotides: TGTGCCAGCATCGATGGACAGGGGGCGATCGGCTACACCTTC.

This clonotype was found a few times. CDR3 sequence (DNA): TGTGCCAGCAGCGGACAGGCTGCGAACACCGGGGAGCTGTTTTTT. This sequence encodes CASSGQAANTGELFF. The J gene is TRBJ2-2, the V gene TRBV7-3; TRBD1 agrees at 7 bases. J was trimmed by 0 bases and V by 5 bases; bases with no gene match: 3. CDR3 length: 15 amino acids. Per germline, CDR1 SGHTA and CDR2 FQGTGA.

The CDR3 region is CASMRTGAQETQYF. CDR3 sequence (DNA): TGTGCCAGCATGAGGACAGGGGCACAAGAGACCCAGTACTTC. The chain recombines TRBV2 with TRBJ2-5, with 9 bases fitting TRBD1. The CDR3 extends over 14 amino acids. J gave up 2 bases and V 7 bases, and 5 bases lay outside the gene matches. CDR1 is SNHLY, CDR2 FYNNEI, per germline. The entire variable domain, with the rest obtained from reference TRBV2 and TRBJ2-5, is as follows: EPEVTQTPSHQVTQMGQEVILRCVPISNHLYFYWYRQILGQKVEFLVSFYNNEISEKSEIFDDQFSVERPDGSNFTLKIRSTKLEDSAMYFCASMRTGAQETQYFGPGTRLLVL.

The rearrangement uses TRBV5-1 and TRBJ1-4; 9 bases align to TRBD1. CDR1 is SGHRS and CDR2 is YFSETQ in the germline V gene. This CDR3 spans 14 amino acids. After removal of 4 bases from V and 6 bases from J, the junction contained 4 bases not matched to a gene. This CDR3 is CASSRWTGDEKLFF. CDR3 nucleotide sequence: TGCGCCAGCAGCAGATGGACAGGGGATGAAAAACTGTTTTTT.

The CDR3 reads CSALDREAGELFF. In DNA, the CDR3 is TGCAGTGCTTTGGACAGGGAGGCCGGGGAGCTGTTTTTT. V and J are TRBV20-1 and TRBJ2-2; 8 positions agree with TRBD1. Germline V gene data show CDR1 as DFQATT and CDR2 as SNEGSKA (reference sequence). Trimming removed 5 bases from V and 6 bases from J; junction bases left unmatched: 5. The CDR3 consists of 13 residues.